Below are 21 T cell receptor beta chains sequenced from a single sample in a study of response to subunit inactivated influenza vaccine. From the RT-PCR reads, TCRdb called clonotypes with MiXCR, one entry per CDR3 protein. In the table there are 540,000 or so distinct CDR3 sequences, 10% to 15% of which are singletons. The sample in question was PBMCs from blood, obtained about 6 weeks after vaccination. The receptors were gathered from a man aged 50-59 years who received an inactivated influenza vaccine.

This clonotype was seen at least ten times. This chain connects TRBV12-3 or TRBV12-4 to TRBJ2-2; 9 bases align to TRBD1. The V segment lost 6 bases and the J segment 0 bases; nucleotides outside the gene matches: 8. The CDR3 spans 17 residues. The CDR3 sequence is CASSNKGTGTNTGELFF. The CDR3 DNA follows: TGTGCCAGCAGCAATAAAGGGACAGGGACGAACACCGGGGAGCTGTTTTTT.

This clonotype occurred a few times. The chain has TRBV10-3 and TRBJ2-7, with D tentatively TRBD2 (5 bases). V was cut by 0 bases and J by 6 bases, with 18 bases left in between. The germline V gene encodes CDR1 ENHRY and CDR2 SYGVKD. The CDR3 is 16 residues long. CDR3 residues: CAISESIEGGMAEQYF. CDR3 DNA: TGTGCCATCAGTGAGTCGATAGAGGGCGGTATGGCCGAGCAGTACTTC.

This chain connects TRBV20-1 to TRBJ2-7, with 7 bases that match TRBD2. The V segment lost 0 bases and the J segment 1 base; nucleotides outside the gene matches: 6. This CDR3 has 15 residues. Germline V lookup: CDR1 DFQATT, CDR2 SNEGSKA (reference sequence). The CDR3 DNA reads as TGCAGTGCTAGAGATCGAGCGGGATATTCCTACGAGCAGTACTTC. It translates to CSARDRAGYSYEQYF.

J is TRBJ2-3 and V is TRBV20-1, with no clear D. Germline V CDR1 and CDR2: DFQATT, SNEGSKA (reference sequence). V lost 1 base, J lost 0 bases, and 5 bases lay in between. The CDR3 spans 13 residues. This chain's CDR3 is CSARGTSTDTQYF. For the CDR3, the DNA is TGCAGTGCTAGAGGGACCAGCACAGATACGCAGTATTTT.

This clonotype was counted a few times. The chain carries TRBV15 and TRBJ2-2; D gene unclear. Looked up from germline, CDR1 is LNHNV and CDR2 is YYDKDF (reference sequence). Trimming removed 1 base at V and 6 bases at J, with 0 bases between. The CDR3 spans 11 residues. The chain's CDR3 is CATSRAGELFF. CDR3 in DNA: TGTGCCACCAGCAGAGCCGGGGAGCTGTTTTTT.

This clonotype was recorded many times. For the CDR3, the DNA is TGTGCCACCAGCAGTCGGGGGCTGGGTAATGAAAAACTGTTTTTT. This encodes CATSSRGLGNEKLFF. V usage is TRBV15 and J usage is TRBJ1-4; tentatively, D is TRBD1 (6 bases). This CDR3 region has 15 residues. V lost 3 bases, J lost 4 bases, and 12 bases lay in between. The V gene's germline CDR1 is LNHNV and CDR2 YYDKDF (reference sequence). Full variable domain (remainder filled in from reference TRBV15 and TRBJ1-4): DAMVIQNPRYQVTQFGKPVTLSCSQTLNHNVMYWYQQKSSQAPKLLFHYYDKDFNNEADTPDNFQSRRPNTSFCFLDIRSPGLGDTAMYLCATSSRGLGNEKLFFGSGTQLSVL.

This chain connects TRBV7-2 to TRBJ2-1; D call uncertain. Trimming took 7 bases from V and 5 from J, leaving 9 bases between them. The germline CDR1 and CDR2 sequences are SGHTA and FQGNSA. This CDR3 is 12 amino acids long. CDR3 loop: CASNRRNNEQFF. The CDR3 DNA sequence: TGTGCCAGCAACCGACGGAACAATGAGCAGTTCTTC.

This clonotype was seen ten or more times. The chain is built from TRBV12-3 or TRBV12-4 and TRBJ2-3; TRBD1 agrees at 7 bases. V lost 2 bases and J lost 3; bases outside the gene matches: 5. The CDR3 has 15 residues. The CDR3 loop reads CASSLRGRGTDTQYF. CDR3 nucleotides: TGTGCCAGCAGTTTAAGGGGGCGCGGTACAGATACGCAGTATTTT.

This clonotype occurred a few times. This chain uses TRBV15 with TRBJ1-5; 8 nucleotides agree with TRBD1. Germline V gene data show CDR1 as LNHNV and CDR2 as YYDKDF (reference sequence). Trimming removed 2 bases from V and 0 bases from J; junction bases left unmatched: 12. The CDR3 has 19 residues. CDR3 region: CATSRLYDRGLYSNQPQHF. Here the CDR3 DNA reads TGTGCCACCAGCAGACTATATGACAGGGGCCTTTATAGCAATCAGCCCCAGCATTTT. The variable domain in full, with the rest retrieved from reference TRBV15 and TRBJ1-5, is DAMVIQNPRYQVTQFGKPVTLSCSQTLNHNVMYWYQQKSSQAPKLLFHYYDKDFNNEADTPDNFQSRRPNTSFCFLDIRSPGLGDTAMYLCATSRLYDRGLYSNQPQHFGDGTRLSIL.

This clonotype was picked up a small number of times. This chain uses TRBV20-1 with TRBJ2-7; TRBD2 aligns across 8 bases. Germline lookup yields CDR1 DFQATT and CDR2 SNEGSKA (reference sequence). The CDR3 sequence is 13 residues long. DNA of the CDR3: TGCAGCCTTACTAGCGGACCCTCCTACGAGCAGTACTTC. Its translation is CSLTSGPSYEQYF.

Here the CDR3 DNA reads TGTGCCACCAGTAAGAAACAGGAGAGAAGCGAGCAGTTCTTC. Its translation: CATSKKQERSEQFF. The rearrangement links TRBV15 to TRBJ2-1; a weak D match, TRBD1 (5 bases). Trimming removed 6 bases at V and 10 bases at J, with 19 bases between. Germline values: CDR1 LNHNV, CDR2 YYDKDF (reference sequence). This CDR3 has 14 residues.

The table lists this clonotype with a few counts. The chain links TRBV6-1 to TRBJ2-1, with D tentatively TRBD1 (6 bases). V dropped 6 bases and J dropped 6 bases, with 12 bases sitting between them. Germline lookup yields CDR1 MNHNS and CDR2 SASEGT. This CDR3 region has 13 residues. The CDR3 DNA sequence: TGTGCCAGCAGGCAGGGGACCGGCAATGAGCAGTTCTTC. Translating it yields CASRQGTGNEQFF.

This clonotype has only a few counts. The chain recombines TRBV4-3 with TRBJ2-3, with 7 bases aligning to TRBD2. The CDR3 contains 16 residues. The germline V gene has CDR1 LGHNA and CDR2 YSLEER. V lost 1 base and J lost 6; bases outside the gene matches: 10. The CDR3 sequence: CASSQAWGAGVDTQYF. The DNA of the CDR3 is TGCGCCAGCAGCCAAGCGTGGGGCGCGGGGGTGGATACGCAGTATTTT.

The gene calls are TRBV4-3 and TRBJ2-5; D possibly corresponds to TRBD1 (6 bases). Trimming left V 1 base short and J 1 base short, with 10 bases between. CDR1 is LGHNA and CDR2 is YSLEER in the germline V gene. This CDR3 is 15 amino acids long. In nucleotides, the CDR3 is TGCGCCAGCAGCCAAGCGTGGGGGCCCCAAGAGACCCAGTACTTC. Protein sequence: CASSQAWGPQETQYF.

V is TRBV20-1 and J is TRBJ1-4; D is undetermined. The CDR3 sequence is 12 residues long. Germline CDR1 DFQATT, CDR2 SNEGSKA (reference sequence). CDR3 protein: CSATFQSEKLFF. The DNA for the CDR3 is TGCAGCGCGACGTTCCAGAGTGAAAAACTGTTTTTT.

The V and J genes are TRBV12-3 or TRBV12-4 and TRBJ1-2; tentatively, D is TRBD1 (6 bases). Deletions cut 9 bases from V and 5 bases from J, with 19 bases between. This CDR3 is built from 14 residues. The chain's CDR3 is CASSLWDKPYGYTF. The CDR3 DNA is TGTGCCAGTTCACTTTGGGACAAACCGTATGGCTACACCTTC.

The rearrangement uses TRBV12-3 or TRBV12-4 and TRBJ2-3; a weak D match, TRBD2 (6 bases). The V end was cut by 6 bases, the J end by 5 bases, with 24 bases between. There are 17 residues in the CDR3. The CDR3 reads CASSPEGPGFGVDTQYF. The CDR3 DNA is TGTGCCAGCAGCCCGGAGGGGCCCGGATTTGGGGTAGATACGCAGTATTTT.

The gene calls are TRBV29-1 and TRBJ2-2, with no clear D. CDR1 and CDR2 from the germline V gene are SQVTM and ANQGSEA. The ends were cut back, 4 bases at V and 9 bases at J, with 18 bases in the middle. This CDR3 is 14 amino acids long. CDR3 protein: CSVARTADARELFF. The DNA for the CDR3 is TGCAGCGTTGCTAGGACGGCGGATGCAAGGGAGCTGTTTTTT.

Ten or more counts support this clonotype. V is TRBV20-1 and J is TRBJ2-5; D is uncertain. Germline CDR1 DFQATT, CDR2 SNEGSKA (reference sequence). The CDR3 totals 13 residues. V was clipped by 6 bases and J by 4 bases, with 15 bases between them. For the CDR3, the DNA is TGCAGTGCAAACCATGCCGCGAGAGAGACCCAGTACTTC. It specifies CSANHAARETQYF.

This clonotype occurred a few times. One junction end disagrees with the germline gene, perhaps due to a read error. The V gene is TRBV20-1, the J gene TRBJ2-6, with D tentatively TRBD1 (5 bases). The germline gives CDR1 DFQATT, CDR2 SNEGSKA (reference sequence). The length of the CDR3 is 17 residues. The CDR3 region has the DNA TGCTGTGCTAAGACAGCAAGCGCTCACTCTGGGGCCAACGTCCTGACTTTC. Translated, it gives CCAKTASAHSGANVLTF.

The rearrangement uses TRBV5-1 and TRBJ1-2; 7 nucleotides agree with TRBD1. The length of the CDR3 is 14 residues. The germline gives CDR1 SGHRS, CDR2 YFSETQ. V shed 4 bases, J shed 2 bases, and the junction held 5 bases outside the gene matches. The CDR3 spells CASSDKQGNYGYTF. The CDR3, as DNA: TGCGCCAGCAGCGACAAACAGGGGAACTATGGCTACACCTTC. The complete variable domain, with remaining parts taken from reference TRBV5-1 and TRBJ1-2, reads KAGVTQTPRYLIKTRGQQVTLSCSPISGHRSVSWYQQTPGQGLQFLFEYFSETQRNKGNFPGRFSGRQFSNSRSEMNVSTLELGDSALYLCASSDKQGNYGYTFGSGTRLTVV.